This entry features one T cell receptor beta chain sequence. Measured with immunoSEQ multiplex PCR; TCRdb has only the in-frame clones, and not every one. The sample carries almost 50,000 clones, about 91% recorded once. Germline CDR1 reads SGDLS; CDR2 reads YYNGEE. Trimming removed 0 bases from V and 0 bases from J, with 7 bases in between. This CDR3 has 14 residues. This sample stems from a study of T cell changes during pregnancy in multiple sclerosis. This TCR came from a female donor with multiple sclerosis, enrolled in a pregnancy study. The starting material was CD8+ T cells from peripheral blood mononuclear cells, obtained after pregnancy. The rearrangement uses TRBV9 and TRBJ2-7; D gene uncertain. The CDR3 sequence is CASSVGQSSYEQYF. CDR3 coding DNA: TGTGCCAGCAGCGTAGGGCAGTCCTCCTACGAGCAGTACTTC.